Each of the 27 T cell receptor beta chains below was sequenced from the same sample in a study of blood T cells in healthy people across ages. Alongside a J-beta primer mix, a sample-barcoded 5' primer served in a second PCR lasting 7 to 11 cycles. TCRdb re-derived calls from the 5' RACE reads in MiXCR, one entry per CDR3 protein. The sample contains under 850,000 distinct CDR3 sequences, roughly 40% of which appear only once. The material sequenced was blood. These receptors were taken from a man younger than 35 in good health.

Remarks on this clonotype: The junction shows a germline mismatch at one end, possibly a read error. V is TRBV6-5 and J is TRBJ1-4; D not certain. This CDR3 region has 17 residues. Germline values: CDR1 MNHEY, CDR2 SVGAGI. CDR3 sequence (DNA): TGTGCCAGCAGTTACTCGACCGGGATTACGACTAAGGAAAAACTGTTTTTT. Its translation is CASSYSTGITTKEKLFF.

Regarding this clonotype: A read error may be the cause here, since a much bigger clone is one base away. The V and J genes are TRBV10-3 and TRBJ1-1; D is uncertain. There are 16 residues in the CDR3. Germline CDR1 ENHRY, CDR2 SYGVKD. The CDR3 DNA sequence: TGTGCCATCAGTTCCCGACACGAGACACAGAACACTGGAGCTTTCTTT. Translation: CAISSRHETQNTGAFF.

About this clonotype: A read error may account for a junction end that differs from germline. The V gene is TRBV6-1, the J gene TRBJ2-1; TRBD1 is a possible D gene (6 bases). The CDR3 spans 16 residues. Per germline, CDR1 MNHNS and CDR2 SASEGT. The DNA of the CDR3 is TGTACCAGCAGTGAAGCGCCAGGGGCACCCTACAATGAGCAGTTCTTC. The encoded protein is CTSSEAPGAPYNEQFF.

This clonotype was observed a handful of times. This chain links TRBV7-2 with TRBJ1-1; possible D gene TRBD1, 5 bases. CDR3 length: 15 amino acids. The V gene's germline CDR1 is SGHTA and CDR2 FQGNSA. The V end lost 5 bases, the J end lost 2 bases, and 15 bases lay between the germline ends. The CDR3 DNA follows: TGTGCCAGCAGCCTCGCGAGGGGCGTAAACACTGAAGCTTTCTTT. It encodes CASSLARGVNTEAFF.

The chain carries TRBV7-2 and TRBJ2-1, with 8 bases fitting TRBD2. This CDR3 contains 15 residues. V lost 6 bases, J lost 8 bases, and 12 bases stayed unmatched. Germline V gene data show CDR1 as SGHTA and CDR2 as FQGNSA. The CDR3 DNA reads TGTGCCAGCAGACCGCTCGGGGGGGCCAGCGATGAGCAGTTCTTC. Its protein is CASRPLGGASDEQFF.

This chain uses TRBV20-1 with TRBJ2-5; D may be TRBD1 (6 bases). Trimming cost V 2 bases and J 1 base, with 20 bases left between them. Germline V gene sequence: CDR1 DFQATT, CDR2 SNEGSKA (reference sequence). CDR3 length: 17 amino acids. The CDR3 DNA sequence: TGCAGTGCTAGAAACCGGGACACCCTTCGCCCCCAAGAGACCCAGTACTTC. Translated, it gives CSARNRDTLRPQETQYF.

This clonotype has just a few counts. This chain uses TRBV10-3 with TRBJ1-5; D gene ambiguous. Trimming shortened V by 3 bases and J by 5 bases, and 8 bases separated the two germline ends. CDR1 is ENHRY, CDR2 SYGVKD, per germline. The CDR3 spans 13 residues. Here the CDR3 DNA reads TGTGCCATCAGTGAATCACAAGATCAGCCCCAGCATTTT. It encodes CAISESQDQPQHF.

The chain joins TRBV15 to TRBJ2-7; TRBD1 matches 9 bases. Germline-derived CDR1 and CDR2 are LNHNV and YYDKDF (reference sequence). Losses at the gene ends were 3 bases for V and 3 bases for J; bases not matched to a gene: 3. The CDR3 has 14 amino acids. The CDR3, as DNA: TGTGCCACCAGCAGGGGACAGGGAAACTACGAGCAGTACTTC. Translated, it gives CATSRGQGNYEQYF.

V usage is TRBV2 and J usage is TRBJ2-7; 12 bases align to TRBD2. V trimming: 4 bases; J trimming: 4 bases; junction bases outside the gene matches: 2. The CDR3 has 14 amino acids. CDR1 and CDR2 (germline): SNHLY, FYNNEI. The CDR3 here is CASSGLAGVYEQYF. In DNA, the CDR3 is TGTGCCAGCAGTGGACTAGCGGGGGTTTACGAGCAGTACTTC.

This clonotype appeared a few times. The chain links TRBV19 to TRBJ1-5; D ambiguous. CDR3 length equals 15 residues. Deletions cut 0 bases from V and 4 bases from J, with 10 bases between. CDR1 LNHDA and CDR2 SQIVND come from the germline V gene (reference sequence). The CDR3 region is CASSIDTPRNQPQHF. The CDR3 DNA is TGTGCCAGTAGTATAGACACCCCTCGGAATCAGCCCCAGCATTTT. The full variable domain, with the rest looked up from reference TRBV19 and TRBJ1-5, is DGGITQSPKYLFRKEGQNVTLSCEQNLNHDAMYWYRQDPGQGLRLIYYSQIVNDFQKGDIAEGYSVSREKKESFPLTVTSAQKNPTAFYLCASSIDTPRNQPQHFGDGTRLSIL.

This clonotype was counted only a few times. A read error may be the cause here, since a much bigger clone is one base away. The rearrangement uses TRBV4-2 and TRBJ2-7; D remains unclear. The germline V gene has CDR1 LGHNA and CDR2 YNFKEQ. The V end was cut by 0 bases, the J end by 6 bases, with 9 bases between. This CDR3 is 13 amino acids long. This CDR3 is CASSQDTRREQYF. CDR3 DNA sequence: TGTGCCAGCAGCCAAGATACAAGGCGCGAGCAGTACTTC.

With regard to this clonotype: A much more abundant neighbour one base away suggests this may be a read error. The chain couples TRBV7-2 to TRBJ2-5; tentative D call: TRBD1 (5 bases). The J call may be mistaken, given a closer DNA end match to TRBJ2-7. The germline V gene has CDR1 SGHTA and CDR2 FQGNSA. This CDR3 spans 14 amino acids. CDR3 loop: CASSLVRANYEQYF. In nucleotides, the CDR3 is TGTGCCAGCAGCTTAGTCAGGGCGAACTACGAGCAGTACTTC.

This clonotype appeared many times. The chain links TRBV5-1 to TRBJ1-1, with D unresolved. The V and J ends lost 4 bases and 4 bases respectively, with 17 bases between them. Germline V gene sequence: CDR1 SGHRS, CDR2 YFSETQ. This CDR3 has 15 residues. CDR3 protein: CASSPRPKGSTEAFF. CDR3 in DNA: TGCGCCAGCAGCCCGAGACCTAAGGGAAGCACTGAAGCTTTCTTT.

This clonotype appeared a single time. The chain joins TRBV14 to TRBJ1-1; D is possibly TRBD1 (5 bases). The CDR3 is 14 amino acids. Germline values: CDR1 SGHDN, CDR2 FVKESK. V was trimmed by 3 bases and J by 1 base, leaving 9 bases between them. CDR3 sequence reads: CASSHGHPNTEAFF. CDR3 in DNA: TGTGCCAGCAGCCACGGACATCCGAACACTGAAGCTTTCTTT.

This clonotype was seen ten or more times. The rearrangement joins TRBV12-3 or TRBV12-4 to TRBJ2-1; 7 bases are shared with TRBD2. The CDR3 sequence is 15 residues long. The V segment lost 6 bases and the J segment 6 bases; nucleotides outside the gene matches: 11. CDR3 sequence: CASRLLASGSNEQFF. DNA for the CDR3: TGTGCCAGCAGGTTACTAGCGTCGGGGTCCAATGAGCAGTTCTTC.

With regard to this clonotype: A much larger clone sits a single nucleotide away, making a read error possible. The chain has TRBV29-1 and TRBJ2-1; D is ambiguous. CDR1 is SQVTM and CDR2 is ANQGSEA in the germline V gene. This CDR3 comprises 13 residues. The CDR3, as DNA: TGCGGCGTTGACCAACCACGGACGAGCAGGCAGTTCTTC. Amino acids: CGVDQPRTSRQFF.

There are a few counts of this clonotype. The chain has TRBV25-1 and TRBJ2-5, with 7 bases that match TRBD1. There are 15 residues in the CDR3. V shed 6 bases, J shed 2 bases, and the junction held 9 bases outside the gene matches. Germline V gives CDR1 MGHDK, CDR2 SYGVNS. This chain's CDR3 is CASSEGTAPQETQYF. Here the CDR3 DNA reads TGTGCCAGCAGCGAGGGGACAGCTCCACAAGAGACCCAGTACTTC.

This chain uses TRBV6-5 with TRBJ1-2; TRBD1 aligns across 8 bases. This CDR3 spans 14 amino acids. V dropped 3 bases and J dropped 7; count of bases not matched to a gene: 7. The germline V gene has CDR1 MNHEY and CDR2 SVGAGI. The CDR3 DNA sequence: TGTGCCAGCAGTTATGGGGCAACAGGGGGTGGCTACACCTTC. This encodes CASSYGATGGGYTF.

This clonotype was seen many times. The rearrangement joins TRBV12-3 or TRBV12-4 to TRBJ2-1; D gene uncertain. The CDR3 is 17 residues long. V was trimmed by 0 bases and J by 2 bases, leaving 14 bases between them. The CDR3 region is CASSLAMAIGPYNEQFF. CDR3 nucleotides: TGTGCCAGCAGTTTAGCGATGGCCATAGGGCCCTACAATGAGCAGTTCTTC.

This clonotype was picked up many times. Since a much larger clone is just one base distant, this may be a read error. This chain links TRBV5-1 with TRBJ2-5; no clear D gene. The CDR3 consists of 13 residues. CDR1 SGHRS and CDR2 YFSETQ come from the germline V gene. V was trimmed by 3 bases and J by 2 bases, leaving 8 bases between them. In nucleotides, the CDR3 is TGCGCCAGCAGCTGCGTCTTACAAGAGACCCAGTACTTC. Its protein is CASSCVLQETQYF.

This clonotype was recorded once. This chain uses TRBV7-3 with TRBJ2-3; a weak D match, TRBD2 (7 bases). The V gene's germline CDR1 is SGHTA and CDR2 FQGTGA. V was pared by 8 bases and J by 2 bases, with 14 bases between. This CDR3 contains 14 residues. The CDR3 loop is CASDWGGPTDTQYF. The CDR3 DNA reads TGTGCCAGCGATTGGGGGGGGCCCACAGATACGCAGTATTTT. The whole variable domain, remainder taken from reference TRBV7-3 and TRBJ2-3, is GAGVSQTPSNKVTEKGKYVELRCDPISGHTALYWYRQSLGQGPEFLIYFQGTGAADDSGLPNDRFFAVRPEGSVSTLKIQRTERGDSAVYLCASDWGGPTDTQYFGPGTRLTVL.

This clonotype turned up a few times. The gene calls are TRBV5-1 and TRBJ1-2; 8 bases map to TRBD1. V lost 4 bases and J lost 4; bases outside the gene matches: 6. The CDR3 has 14 amino acids. Germline V gives CDR1 SGHRS, CDR2 YFSETQ. The DNA of the CDR3 is TGCGCCAGCAGCAGAGGGACAGGACTCTATGGCTACACCTTC. As protein: CASSRGTGLYGYTF.

The rearrangement joins TRBV4-2 to TRBJ2-1, with D perhaps TRBD2 (6 bases). Germline V gives CDR1 LGHNA, CDR2 YNFKEQ. The ends were cut back, 1 base at V and 0 bases at J, with 7 bases in the middle. This CDR3 comprises 15 residues. CDR3 bases: TGTGCCAGCAGCCAAGGGGGGGTCTCCTACAATGAGCAGTTCTTC. This translates into CASSQGGVSYNEQFF.

The genes are TRBV4-3 and TRBJ1-6; D unresolved. Trimming stripped 1 base from V and 5 bases from J, with 12 bases between. The CDR3 is 16 amino acids. Per the germline V gene, CDR1 is LGHNA and CDR2 is YSLEER. The CDR3 spells CASSQGRVANNSPLHF. The CDR3 coding sequence is TGCGCCAGCAGCCAAGGACGGGTCGCTAATAATTCACCCCTCCACTTT.

This clonotype has ten or more counts. CDR3 nucleotides: TGCAGTGCTAGAGATGGGACAGCTAGCACAGATACGCAGTATTTT. Protein product: CSARDGTASTDTQYF. The J gene is TRBJ2-3, the V gene TRBV20-1; 7 nucleotides align to TRBD1. Per the germline V gene, CDR1 is DFQATT and CDR2 is SNEGSKA (reference sequence). The CDR3 loop spans 15 amino acids. V shed 0 bases, J shed 0 bases, and the junction held 3 bases outside the gene matches.

This clonotype has a single count. The CDR3 loop is CSAWNNEQYF. The CDR3 DNA is TGCAGTGCTTGGAACAATGAGCAGTACTTC. This chain joins TRBV20-1 and TRBJ2-5; no firm D call. The germline CDR1 and CDR2 sequences are DFQATT and SNEGSKA (reference sequence). The CDR3 extends over 10 amino acids. With 5 bases removed from V and 11 bases from J, the gap between germline ends came to 12 bases.

The V and J genes are TRBV10-3 and TRBJ1-2, with no clear D. The CDR3 consists of 15 residues. V dropped 3 bases and J dropped 4 bases, with 15 bases sitting between them. Germline V CDR1 and CDR2: ENHRY, SYGVKD. The CDR3 DNA reads as TGTGCCATCAGTGAAAATGGGAACGGGAGCTATGGCTACACCTTC. It translates to CAISENGNGSYGYTF.